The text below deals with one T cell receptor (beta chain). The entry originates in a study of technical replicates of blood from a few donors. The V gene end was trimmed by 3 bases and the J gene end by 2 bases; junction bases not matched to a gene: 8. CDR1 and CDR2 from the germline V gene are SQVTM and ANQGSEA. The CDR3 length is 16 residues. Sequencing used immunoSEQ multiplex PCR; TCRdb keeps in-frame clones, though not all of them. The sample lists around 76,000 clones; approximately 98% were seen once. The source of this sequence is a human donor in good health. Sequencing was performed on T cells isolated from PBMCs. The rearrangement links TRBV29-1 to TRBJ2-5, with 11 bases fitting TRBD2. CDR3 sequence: CSVDGTSGREQETQYF. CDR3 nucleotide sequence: TGCAGCGTTGACGGCACTAGCGGGAGAGAACAAGAGACCCAGTACTTC.